This TCR beta chain was documented in a study of CD8 T cells in ankylosing spondylitis. CDR1 is MNHNY and CDR2 is SVGAGI in the germline V gene (reference sequence). The CDR3 has 13 residues. Trimming removed 0 bases from V and 4 bases from J, with 4 bases in between. TCRdb reanalysed the 5' RACE reads using MiXCR and keeps one entry per CDR3 protein. The table records about 240,000 distinct CDR3 sequences, 7.5% to 9.5% of them present only once. This clonotype was observed many times. Material for sequencing was blood, either unsorted or a sorted T cell fraction (not recorded which). The rearrangement uses TRBV6-6 and TRBJ1-3; no clear D gene. This receptor was taken from a female donor with ankylosing spondylitis or in good health (not recorded which). Here the CDR3 DNA reads TGTGCCAGCAGTTACTCCTCGGGAAACACCATATATTTT. Amino acids: CASSYSSGNTIYF.